The 16 T cell receptor beta chains below all came from one sample that was sequenced in a study of T cells in Graves' hyperthyroidism and ophthalmopathy. RNA transcripts were the template for amplifying TCR beta CDR3 regions. Using the HTBI primer set, a first-round RT-PCR was run on the TCR CDR3. One entry per CDR3 protein results from TCRdb running MiXCR on the multiplex PCR reads. The sample has hundreds of thousands of distinct CDR3 sequences, about 13% seen once. Sequencing used blood. These receptors were taken from a woman aged 18-29 years with Graves' hyperthyroidism.

The chain uses TRBV29-1 and TRBJ1-2; tentatively, D is TRBD1 (6 bases). V was clipped by 2 bases and J by 3 bases, with 16 bases between them. CDR1 is SQVTM, CDR2 ANQGSEA, per germline. This CDR3 contains 15 residues. The CDR3 loop reads CSVELPGEGYYGYTF. For the CDR3, the DNA is TGCAGCGTTGAATTGCCAGGGGAAGGCTACTATGGCTACACCTTC.

This clonotype was observed many times. The chain employs TRBV20-1 and TRBJ1-2; 10 nucleotides align to TRBD1. The germline V gene has CDR1 DFQATT and CDR2 SNEGSKA (reference sequence). The J segment lost 6 bases and the V segment lost 4 bases, leaving 8 bases of the junction unmatched. This CDR3 comprises 14 residues. CDR3 in DNA: TGCAGTGCTATGAAGGGACAGGGGACGCATGGCTACACCTTC. The encoded protein is CSAMKGQGTHGYTF.

This clonotype was seen many times. This chain uses TRBV28 with TRBJ1-2, with D hard to call. Germline V CDR1 and CDR2: MDHEN, SYDVKM. The CDR3 runs 14 residues. The V end was cut by 5 bases, the J end by 6 bases, with 16 bases between. Written as DNA, the CDR3 is TGTGCCAGCAGTCTGCATATCTTATCGGATGGCTACACCTTC. This translates into CASSLHILSDGYTF.

The chain joins TRBV12-3 or TRBV12-4 to TRBJ2-2; 8 positions agree with TRBD1. The length of the CDR3 is 15 residues. V shed 6 bases and J 3 bases; nucleotides not matched to a gene: 6. CDR3 protein: CASRWTGQDTGELFF. As DNA, the CDR3 is TGTGCCAGCAGATGGACAGGGCAAGACACCGGGGAGCTGTTTTTT.

This clonotype has ten or more counts. The chain is built from TRBV7-2 and TRBJ2-7; 11 bases are shared with TRBD2. J lost 0 bases, V lost 5 bases, and 15 bases had no gene match. The CDR3 has 19 residues. CDR1 SGHTA and CDR2 FQGNSA come from the germline V gene. The CDR3 loop reads CASSPLVGLAGGLSYEQYF. For the CDR3, the DNA is TGTGCCAGCAGCCCCTTGGTAGGGCTAGCGGGAGGCCTCTCCTACGAGCAGTACTTC.

This clonotype turned up a few times. This rearrangement joins TRBV18 to TRBJ2-3; weak D call: TRBD1 (6 bases). The germline V and J ends were trimmed by 5 bases and 2 bases, with 11 bases remaining between them. CDR3 length: 14 amino acids. Germline V gene data show CDR1 as KGHSH and CDR2 as LQKENI. The CDR3 bases are TGTGCCAGCTCATCAAGACAGGTCACAGATACGCAGTATTTT. This translates into CASSSRQVTDTQYF.

The chain recombines TRBV7-9 with TRBJ2-1, with 8 nucleotides matching TRBD1. Losses at the gene ends were 6 bases for V and 4 bases for J; bases not matched to a gene: 8. The CDR3 sequence is 15 residues long. Germline V CDR1 and CDR2: SEHNR, FQNEAQ (reference sequence). CDR3 DNA sequence: TGTGCCAGCAGTCCCCGGGACAGGACTTACAATGAGCAGTTCTTC. Its protein product is CASSPRDRTYNEQFF.

This clonotype was seen many times. The genes are TRBV20-1 and TRBJ1-5; the match to TRBD1 covers 8 bases. The CDR3 runs to 15 residues. CDR1 and CDR2 (germline): DFQATT, SNEGSKA (reference sequence). The V gene end was trimmed by 2 bases and the J gene end by 3 bases; junction bases not matched to a gene: 6. The CDR3 protein is CSARSRTGSNQPQHF. As DNA, the CDR3 is TGCAGTGCTAGAAGTCGGACAGGGTCCAATCAGCCCCAGCATTTT.

The V and J genes are TRBV4-1 and TRBJ2-7; 10 nucleotides align to TRBD2. V shed 0 bases and J 5 bases; nucleotides not matched to a gene: 25. The CDR3 length is 22 residues. Germline V CDR1 and CDR2: MGHRA, YSYEKL. The CDR3 DNA reads as TGCGCCAGCAGCCAAGACGTTCTCTTGGGAACTAGCGGGACAAAGCGGGTCCACGAGCAGTACTTC. Amino acids: CASSQDVLLGTSGTKRVHEQYF.

This clonotype was seen at least ten times. CDR3 DNA: TGTGCCAGCAGCCTTCACAGGGGCCCCATGAACACTGAAGCTTTCTTT. Protein: CASSLHRGPMNTEAFF. The rearrangement joins TRBV14 to TRBJ1-1; 7 bases are shared with TRBD1. CDR1 and CDR2 from the germline V gene are SGHDN and FVKESK. Germline trimming cut 4 bases from V and 0 bases from J; bases unmatched to any gene: 8. The CDR3 runs 16 residues.

CDR3 region: CASRSPAGTNTEAFF. The CDR3 bases are TGTGCCAGCAGATCCCCGGCAGGGACGAACACTGAAGCTTTCTTT. The chain is built from TRBV3-1 and TRBJ1-1; D is perhaps TRBD1 (5 bases). This CDR3 is 15 amino acids long. The germline V and J ends were trimmed by 6 bases and 1 base, with 15 bases remaining between them. Germline CDR1 and CDR2: LGHDT and YNNKEL (reference sequence).

This clonotype has at least ten counts. The chain's CDR3 is CASSAGEVSPGELFF. DNA of the CDR3: TGTGCCAGCAGTGCAGGGGAGGTTTCCCCCGGGGAGCTGTTTTTT. This rearrangement joins TRBV2 to TRBJ2-2; the D gene could be TRBD1 or TRBD2 (6 bases each). This CDR3 region has 15 residues. Germline V lookup: CDR1 SNHLY, CDR2 FYNNEI. V was cut by 4 bases and J by 6 bases, with 15 bases left in between.

Ten or more counts support this clonotype. This chain joins TRBV28 and TRBJ1-1; no clear D gene. Trimming removed 4 bases at V and 7 bases at J, with 13 bases between. CDR1 MDHEN and CDR2 SYDVKM come from the germline V gene. The CDR3 loop spans 13 amino acids. CDR3 protein: CASSSSNPNEAFF. The DNA for the CDR3 is TGTGCCAGCAGTTCCTCAAACCCTAATGAAGCTTTCTTT.

This clonotype was counted ten times or more. The chain joins TRBV7-8 to TRBJ2-7, with TRBD1 as a possible D gene (6 bases). The CDR3 consists of 17 residues. The V end lost 6 bases, the J end lost 0 bases, and 21 bases lay between the germline ends. Germline lookup yields CDR1 SGHVS and CDR2 FQNEAQ. CDR3 residues: CASSPLVRDTSSYEQYF. In DNA form, the CDR3 reads TGTGCCAGCAGTCCGCTCGTTCGGGACACGAGCTCCTACGAGCAGTACTTC.

This clonotype was seen a few times. This sequence joins TRBV6-1 and TRBJ1-6; D not certain. Looked up from germline, CDR1 is MNHNS and CDR2 is SASEGT. CDR3 size: 14 residues. V dropped 3 bases and J dropped 10 bases, with 13 bases sitting between them. CDR3 in amino acids: CASSETQTGSPLHF. Here the CDR3 DNA reads TGTGCCAGCAGTGAGACCCAGACTGGATCACCCCTCCACTTT.

This chain joins TRBV4-1 and TRBJ1-5; 7 bases map to TRBD1. CDR1 is MGHRA, CDR2 YSYEKL, per germline. The CDR3 totals 17 residues. V gave up 6 bases and J gave up 6 bases; unmatched junction bases: 17. CDR3 in DNA: TGCGCCAGCAGTAATGGGCAGGGGGGCTGGGAGATTCAGCCCCAGCATTTT. Translating it yields CASSNGQGGWEIQPQHF.